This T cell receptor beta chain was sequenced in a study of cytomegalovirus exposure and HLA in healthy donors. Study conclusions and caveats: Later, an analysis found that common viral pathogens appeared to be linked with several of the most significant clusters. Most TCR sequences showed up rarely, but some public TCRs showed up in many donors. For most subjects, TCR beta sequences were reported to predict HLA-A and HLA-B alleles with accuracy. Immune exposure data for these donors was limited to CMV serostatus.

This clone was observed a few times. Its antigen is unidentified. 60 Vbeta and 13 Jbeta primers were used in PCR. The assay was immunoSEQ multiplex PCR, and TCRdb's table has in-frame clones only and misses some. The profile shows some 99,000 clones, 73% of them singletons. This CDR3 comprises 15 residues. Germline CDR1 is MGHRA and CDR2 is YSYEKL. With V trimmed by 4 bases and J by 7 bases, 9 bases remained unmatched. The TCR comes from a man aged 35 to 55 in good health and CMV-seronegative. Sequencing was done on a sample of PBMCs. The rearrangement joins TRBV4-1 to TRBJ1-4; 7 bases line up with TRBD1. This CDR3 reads CASSLDRVGGEKLFF. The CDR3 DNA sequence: TGCGCCAGCAGCCTTGACAGGGTCGGCGGTGAAAAACTGTTTTTT.